This T cell receptor (beta chain) was documented in a study of graft-versus-host responses after intestinal transplantation. As to this clone: Its target is unknown.

Profiled with immunoSEQ multiplex PCR; TCRdb holds only in-frame clones, not every one. The sample has over 85,000 clones; 91% are singletons. The specimen comprised unstimulated CD4+ T cells sorted from spleen or lymph node cells, sampled before transplant. The receptor comes from a human donor who was the organ donor for an intestinal transplant.

The CDR3 sequence: CASSDRGGAERYNEQFF. As DNA, the CDR3 is TGTGCCAGCAGCGACCGCGGGGGGGCCGAAAGGTACAATGAGCAGTTCTTC. V is TRBV9 and J is TRBJ2-1, with 9 bases matching TRBD2. CDR1 and CDR2 from the germline V gene are SGDLS and YYNGEE. The J segment lost 4 bases and the V segment lost 3 bases, leaving 11 bases of the junction unmatched. This CDR3 region has 17 residues. Together with reference TRBV9 and TRBJ2-1, the CDR3 gives the full variable domain: DSGVTQTPKHLITATGQRVTLRCSPRSGDLSVYWYQQSLDQGLQFLIQYYNGEERAKGNILERFSAQQFPDLHSELNLSSLELGDSALYFCASSDRGGAERYNEQFFGPGTRLTVL.